The clone carrying this T cell receptor (beta chain) was detected only a few times. Primers included in the PCR were 60 Vbeta and 13 Jbeta primers. The data were produced by immunoSEQ multiplex PCR, yet TCRdb's version contains in-frame clones alone and is incomplete. The sample includes some 150,000 clones, 60% to 75% seen only once; the top ten take about 6.4%. The data were taken from a study of cytomegalovirus exposure and HLA in healthy donors. This CDR3 has 15 residues. The ends lost 2 bases at V and 9 bases at J; junction bases unmatched: 7. The germline V gene encodes CDR1 MGHRA and CDR2 YSYEKL.

The material sequenced was PBMCs. The receptor comes from a man in his thirties or forties in good health and CMV-seronegative. The chain is built from TRBV4-1 and TRBJ2-1; 10 bases match TRBD2. The CDR3 region has the DNA TGCGCCAGCAGCCAAAAAGCGGGGGGGCCGCTTGAGCAGTTCTTC. It specifies CASSQKAGGPLEQFF.